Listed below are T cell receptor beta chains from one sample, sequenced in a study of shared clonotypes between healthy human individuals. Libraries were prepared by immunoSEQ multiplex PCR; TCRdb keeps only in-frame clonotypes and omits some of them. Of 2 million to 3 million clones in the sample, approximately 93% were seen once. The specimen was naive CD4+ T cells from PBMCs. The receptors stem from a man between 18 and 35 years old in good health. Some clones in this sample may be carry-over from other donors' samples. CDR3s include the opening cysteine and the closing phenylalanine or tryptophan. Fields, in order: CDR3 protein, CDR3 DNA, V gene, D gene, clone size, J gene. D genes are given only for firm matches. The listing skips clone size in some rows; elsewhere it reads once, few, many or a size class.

cdr3_aa: CASSPRVGNEQYF
cdr3_nt: TGTGCCAGCAGTCCCAGGGTTGGTAACGAGCAGTACTTC
v_call: TRBV27
d_call: -
clone_size: -
j_call: TRBJ2-7

cdr3_aa: CASYAGGNTGELFF
cdr3_nt: TGTGCCAGCTACGCAGGGGGTAACACCGGGGAGCTGTTTTTT
v_call: TRBV2
d_call: TRBD1
clone_size: -
j_call: TRBJ2-2

cdr3_aa: CASSRTSGTYNEQFF
cdr3_nt: TGTGCCAGCAGTCGTACTAGCGGGACCTACAATGAGCAGTTCTTC
v_call: TRBV28
d_call: TRBD2
clone_size: -
j_call: TRBJ2-1

cdr3_aa: CASTGVAGGPAYEQYF
cdr3_nt: TGTGCCAGCACGGGGGTAGCGGGAGGGCCAGCCTACGAGCAGTACTTC
v_call: TRBV6-6
d_call: TRBD2
clone_size: once
j_call: TRBJ2-7

cdr3_aa: CASSLKGGNNNSPLHF
cdr3_nt: TGCGCCAGCAGCCTCAAAGGGGGTAACAATAATTCACCCCTCCACTTT
v_call: TRBV5-1
d_call: -
clone_size: -
j_call: TRBJ1-6

cdr3_aa: CASSYSGGEQYF
cdr3_nt: TGTGCCAGCAGTTACTCAGGGGGCGAGCAGTACTTC
v_call: TRBV6-5
d_call: -
clone_size: -
j_call: TRBJ2-7

cdr3_aa: CASSAGTGGSIFYEQYF
cdr3_nt: TGTGCCAGCAGCGCCGGGACAGGGGGCTCCATTTTTTACGAGCAGTACTTC
v_call: TRBV7-2
d_call: TRBD1
clone_size: -
j_call: TRBJ2-7

cdr3_aa: CASSPNNRGLWDGYTF
cdr3_nt: TGTGCCAGCAGCCCGAATAACAGGGGGCTGTGGGATGGCTACACCTTC
v_call: TRBV7-8
d_call: TRBD1
clone_size: -
j_call: TRBJ1-2

cdr3_aa: CASSVGRLRADTQYF
cdr3_nt: TGTGCCAGCAGCGTAGGTCGGCTACGGGCAGATACGCAGTATTTT
v_call: TRBV9
d_call: -
clone_size: -
j_call: TRBJ2-3

cdr3_aa: CASSFLAGEYNEQFF
cdr3_nt: TGTGCCAGCAGCTTCCTAGCGGGAGAGTACAATGAGCAGTTCTTC
v_call: TRBV7-3
d_call: TRBD2
clone_size: -
j_call: TRBJ2-1

cdr3_aa: CASSPWGVYRKLFF
cdr3_nt: TGTGCCAGCAGTCCTTGGGGGGTGTATCGGAAACTGTTTTTT
v_call: TRBV28
d_call: -
clone_size: -
j_call: TRBJ1-4

cdr3_aa: CASGLVGSDTQYF
cdr3_nt: TGTGCTAGTGGTTTGGTGGGCTCAGATACGCAGTATTTT
v_call: TRBV12-5
d_call: -
clone_size: -
j_call: TRBJ2-3

cdr3_aa: CASSILRTGTGANVLTF
cdr3_nt: TGCGCCAGCAGCATCCTCCGGACAGGTACTGGGGCCAACGTCCTGACTTTC
v_call: TRBV5-1
d_call: TRBD1
clone_size: few
j_call: TRBJ2-6

cdr3_aa: CASSSGTRDRLGELFF
cdr3_nt: TGTGCCAGCAGCTCCGGGACAAGGGACCGCCTAGGGGAGCTGTTTTTT
v_call: TRBV5-4
d_call: -
clone_size: -
j_call: TRBJ2-2

cdr3_aa: CAWSDITDTQYF
cdr3_nt: TGTGCCTGGAGTGACATAACAGATACGCAGTATTTT
v_call: TRBV30
d_call: -
clone_size: -
j_call: TRBJ2-3

cdr3_aa: CASSSGTSGSGELFF
cdr3_nt: TGTGCCAGCAGCTCCGGGACTAGCGGGAGTGGGGAGCTGTTTTTT
v_call: TRBV5-4
d_call: TRBD2
clone_size: -
j_call: TRBJ2-2

cdr3_aa: CASRNLGEGGGDTQYF
cdr3_nt: TGTGCCAGCAGAAACCTAGGGGAGGGAGGGGGAGATACGCAGTATTTT
v_call: TRBV4-2
d_call: -
clone_size: once
j_call: TRBJ2-3

cdr3_aa: CASSQGPTGNYGYTF
cdr3_nt: TGCGCCAGCAGCCAAGGCCCCACAGGGAACTATGGCTACACCTTC
v_call: TRBV4-1
d_call: -
clone_size: -
j_call: TRBJ1-2

cdr3_aa: CASSRPYEQYF
cdr3_nt: TGTGCCAGCAGTCGACCCTACGAGCAGTACTTC
v_call: TRBV28
d_call: -
clone_size: -
j_call: TRBJ2-7

cdr3_aa: CASSRALLRPGELFF
cdr3_nt: TGTGCCAGCAGTCGGGCACTTTTGAGACCCGGGGAGCTGTTTTTT
v_call: TRBV28
d_call: -
clone_size: -
j_call: TRBJ2-2

cdr3_aa: CASSLIGGLPGEQYF
cdr3_nt: TGTGCCAGCAGCTTAATTGGGGGACTCCCGGGCGAGCAGTACTTC
v_call: TRBV7-3
d_call: -
clone_size: few
j_call: TRBJ2-7

cdr3_aa: CASSHGTFKRQYF
cdr3_nt: TGTGCCAGCAGCCACGGGACTTTTAAGAGGCAGTACTTC
v_call: TRBV7-2
d_call: -
clone_size: -
j_call: TRBJ2-7

cdr3_aa: CASSPEGGRYQPQHF
cdr3_nt: TGCGCCAGCAGCCCGGAGGGGGGCAGGTATCAGCCCCAGCATTTT
v_call: TRBV5-1
d_call: -
clone_size: -
j_call: TRBJ1-5

cdr3_aa: CASSPGANQIGELFF
cdr3_nt: TGCGCCAGCAGCCCGGGGGCGAACCAGATCGGGGAGCTGTTTTTT
v_call: TRBV5-1
d_call: -
clone_size: -
j_call: TRBJ2-2

cdr3_aa: CASSQEVYSNQPQHF
cdr3_nt: TGCGCCAGCAGCCAAGAGGTGTATAGCAATCAGCCCCAGCATTTT
v_call: TRBV4-3
d_call: -
clone_size: -
j_call: TRBJ1-5

cdr3_aa: CASSAGTGTYEQYF
cdr3_nt: TGTGCCAGCAGTGCCGGGACAGGGACCTACGAGCAGTACTTC
v_call: TRBV2
d_call: TRBD1
clone_size: -
j_call: TRBJ2-7

cdr3_aa: CASSQDWGGIYGYTF
cdr3_nt: TGTGCCAGCAGCCAAGATTGGGGAGGGATCTATGGCTACACCTTC
v_call: TRBV4-2
d_call: -
clone_size: -
j_call: TRBJ1-2

cdr3_aa: CASSVGLGKETQYF
cdr3_nt: TGTGCCAGCAGCGTAGGACTAGGCAAAGAGACCCAGTACTTC
v_call: TRBV9
d_call: -
clone_size: -
j_call: TRBJ2-5

cdr3_aa: CASRLEVYEQYF
cdr3_nt: TGTGCCAGCCGGCTAGAGGTATACGAGCAGTACTTC
v_call: TRBV2
d_call: -
clone_size: -
j_call: TRBJ2-7

cdr3_aa: CASSPSRTGLTLETQYF
cdr3_nt: TGTGCCAGCAGCCCTAGTCGGACAGGGTTGACGTTGGAGACCCAGTACTTC
v_call: TRBV14
d_call: TRBD1
clone_size: -
j_call: TRBJ2-5

cdr3_aa: CASSWDRGEAFF
cdr3_nt: TGTGCCAGCAGTTGGGACAGGGGTGAAGCTTTCTTT
v_call: TRBV5-8
d_call: TRBD1
clone_size: once
j_call: TRBJ1-1

cdr3_aa: CAWSVLGFGNEQFF
cdr3_nt: TGTGCCTGGAGTGTCCTGGGGTTCGGGAATGAGCAGTTCTTC
v_call: TRBV30
d_call: -
clone_size: -
j_call: TRBJ2-1

cdr3_aa: CASSLMTNTGELFF
cdr3_nt: TGTGCCAGTAGCCTCATGACGAACACCGGGGAGCTGTTTTTT
v_call: TRBV19
d_call: -
clone_size: -
j_call: TRBJ2-2

cdr3_aa: CASSEGTPPRWYTF
cdr3_nt: TGTGCCAGCAGCGAGGGGACGCCCCCGAGGTGGTACACCTTC
v_call: TRBV9
d_call: -
clone_size: -
j_call: TRBJ1-2

cdr3_aa: CASSQDRIGDYNEQFF
cdr3_nt: TGTGCCAGCAGCCAAGATCGGATAGGGGACTACAATGAGCAGTTCTTC
v_call: TRBV14
d_call: -
clone_size: -
j_call: TRBJ2-1

cdr3_aa: CASSPRTSGYEQYF
cdr3_nt: TGTGCCAGCAGCCCCAGGACTAGCGGCTACGAGCAGTACTTC
v_call: TRBV5-4
d_call: TRBD2
clone_size: -
j_call: TRBJ2-7

cdr3_aa: CASSRGQGMGETQYF
cdr3_nt: TGTGCCAGCAGCCGGGGACAGGGGATGGGAGAGACCCAGTACTTC
v_call: TRBV7-9
d_call: TRBD1
clone_size: -
j_call: TRBJ2-5

cdr3_aa: CASSPFGVGHLGF
cdr3_nt: TGTGCCAGCAGTCCCTTTGGGGTGGGGCATCTCGGCTTC
v_call: TRBV6-6
d_call: -
clone_size: -
j_call: TRBJ1-2

cdr3_aa: CASSEQGGPYNEQFF
cdr3_nt: TGTGCCAGCAGCGAACAGGGAGGCCCCTACAATGAGCAGTTCTTC
v_call: TRBV7-7
d_call: -
clone_size: -
j_call: TRBJ2-1

cdr3_aa: CASSSRTRRGTGELFF
cdr3_nt: TGTGCCAGTAGTTCGCGGACTAGAAGGGGCACCGGGGAGCTGTTTTTT
v_call: TRBV19
d_call: TRBD2
clone_size: -
j_call: TRBJ2-2

cdr3_aa: CSASLGRGLFF
cdr3_nt: TGCAGTGCCAGTTTGGGCCGGGGTCTTTTCTTT
v_call: TRBV20-1
d_call: -
clone_size: -
j_call: TRBJ1-1

cdr3_aa: CASSLKGAGEKLFF
cdr3_nt: TGTGCCAGCAGCTTGAAGGGGGCAGGAGAAAAACTGTTTTTT
v_call: TRBV5-6
d_call: TRBD1
clone_size: -
j_call: TRBJ1-4